These 9 T cell receptor beta chains share one sample of origin, sequenced in a study of blood T cell repertoires in COVID-19. Sequencing used immunoSEQ multiplex PCR; TCRdb keeps in-frame clones, though not all of them. The data show roughly 100,000 clones, roughly nine tenths seen once. The sample was peripheral blood. Receptors were obtained from a woman between 50 and 59 years old with COVID-19, enrolled during active disease.

V usage is TRBV7-3 and J usage is TRBJ2-4; TRBD2 agrees at 12 bases. Germline lookup yields CDR1 SGHTA and CDR2 FQGTGA. The CDR3 loop spans 16 amino acids. The J segment lost 1 base and the V segment lost 4 bases, leaving 2 bases of the junction unmatched. The CDR3 spells CASSSGLAGAKNIQYF. CDR3 DNA: TGTGCCAGCAGCTCCGGACTAGCGGGGGCCAAAAACATTCAGTACTTC. Full variable domain (remainder filled in from reference TRBV7-3 and TRBJ2-4): GAGVSQTPSNKVTEKGKYVELRCDPISGHTALYWYRQSLGQGPEFLIYFQGTGAADDSGLPNDRFFAVRPEGSVSTLKIQRTERGDSAVYLCASSSGLAGAKNIQYFGAGTRLSVL.

The chain combines TRBV9 with TRBJ1-6; TRBD1 agrees at 9 bases. Germline CDR1 is SGDLS and CDR2 is YYNGEE. With V trimmed by 3 bases and J by 2 bases, 3 bases remained unmatched. This CDR3 region has 16 residues. Written as DNA, the CDR3 is TGTGCCAGCAGCGGGGACAGGGCCCCCTATAATTCACCCCTCCACTTT. It translates to CASSGDRAPYNSPLHF.

V usage is TRBV12-3 or TRBV12-4 and J usage is TRBJ1-5; D is perhaps TRBD1 (5 bases). The CDR3 length is 13 residues. Trimming cost V 2 bases and J 9 bases, with 11 bases left between them. This CDR3 is CASSLNLGGPQHF. CDR3 nucleotide sequence: TGTGCCAGCAGTTTAAACCTCGGGGGGCCCCAGCATTTT.

This chain uses TRBV7-2 with TRBJ2-7; D may be TRBD1 (6 bases). V lost 5 bases and J 0 bases, leaving 11 bases between the germline ends. The CDR3 has 14 residues. The germline V gene encodes CDR1 SGHTA and CDR2 FQGNSA. The CDR3 DNA reads as TGTGCCAGCAGCCCGTCAGGGGCCTCCTACGAGCAGTACTTC. Encoded protein: CASSPSGASYEQYF.

The CDR3 sequence: CASSGTGGSGNTIYF. The DNA for the CDR3 is TGTGCCAGCAGCGGAACAGGGGGCTCTGGAAACACCATATATTTT. The chain employs TRBV7-9 and TRBJ1-3; 8 nucleotides line up with TRBD1. J was trimmed by 0 bases and V by 5 bases; bases with no gene match: 3. CDR1 is SEHNR and CDR2 is FQNEAQ in the germline V gene (reference sequence). CDR3 length: 15 residues.

This rearrangement joins TRBV27 to TRBJ2-1, with D possibly being TRBD2 (7 bases). In germline, CDR1 is MNHEY, CDR2 SMNVEV (reference sequence). V was shortened by 0 bases and J by 8 bases, with 11 bases between the two germline ends. The CDR3 consists of 14 residues. CDR3 bases: TGTGCCAGCAGTTTATCAACGGGGGGCTATGAGCAGTTCTTC. This sequence encodes CASSLSTGGYEQFF.

The gene calls are TRBV7-2 and TRBJ2-7, with 7 nucleotides matching TRBD2. CDR1 and CDR2 (germline): SGHTA, FQGNSA. Trimming removed 5 bases from V and 7 bases from J; junction bases left unmatched: 14. This CDR3 spans 15 amino acids. The CDR3 here is CASSAHGTTSREQYF. The DNA for the CDR3 is TGTGCCAGCAGCGCCCACGGGACTACCTCTCGGGAGCAGTACTTC.

This chain joins TRBV19 and TRBJ2-2, with a possible D match to TRBD1 (6 bases). The CDR3 covers 15 residues. V was cut by 7 bases and J by 0 bases, with 12 bases left in between. Germline loops: CDR1 LNHDA, CDR2 SQIVND (reference sequence). This chain's CDR3 is CASTIQGSNTGELFF. CDR3 nucleotides: TGTGCCAGTACCATACAGGGCTCGAACACCGGGGAGCTGTTTTTT.

V is TRBV5-4 and J is TRBJ2-2; 8 bases line up with TRBD1. J was trimmed by 5 bases and V by 2 bases; bases with no gene match: 11. The CDR3 covers 17 residues. Per the germline V gene, CDR1 is SGHNT and CDR2 is YYREEE (reference sequence). DNA of the CDR3: TGTGCCAGCAGCTTTGGAGGACAGGGAATGTATACCGGGGAGCTGTTTTTT. Its translation: CASSFGGQGMYTGELFF.